This TCR beta chain is from a study of cytomegalovirus exposure and HLA in healthy donors. Study in general: An analysis done earlier identified 100 million to 140 million unique TCR beta sequences from about 180 million T cells.

The primer mix had 60 Vbeta and 13 Jbeta primers. Produced via immunoSEQ multiplex PCR; TCRdb's table is partial and in-frame only. The sample records about 45,000 clones, 75% to 90% being singletons. The germline CDR1 and CDR2 sequences are WSHSY and SAAADI. The length of the CDR3 is 16 residues. The trim removed 1 base at V and 5 bases at J, leaving 8 bases unmatched. What was sequenced was PBMCs. This sequence was found in a woman aged 40 to 55 in good health and CMV-seropositive. V gene TRBV10-2 combines with J gene TRBJ1-2, with TRBD1 identical over 9 bases. The CDR3 DNA is TGCGCCAGCAGTGAGTTTTGGGACAGGGACTTATATGGCTACACCTTC. This encodes CASSEFWDRDLYGYTF.